This TCR beta chain originates from a study of CD8+CD57+ T cells in acquired aplastic anemia. Study information: The mean DNA yield obtained from sorted CD4+ and CD8+ cells came to roughly 3 ug.

Genomic DNA served as template for TCR beta VDJ and CDR3 profiling. TCRdb re-called the reads through MiXCR, storing one row per CDR3 protein. The table includes 200,000 or so distinct CDR3 sequences, around 65% detected once. Per the germline V gene, CDR1 is SGHVS and CDR2 is FQNEAQ. The CDR3 is 18 amino acids long, termini counted. Worth noting for this clonotype: Its antigen is currently unknown. The limits of the CDR3 on the DNA are not certain, so only TCRdb's listed CDR3 is given.

General observations from the study: Both patients and controls carried the same twenty-nine CD8+ CDR3 sequences.

The receptor comes from a human donor with severe aplastic anemia or a healthy control (not recorded which). The V call is TRBV7-8, the J call TRBJ2-2; the DNA was not used to check the table's D call, TRBD1. The source material was sorted CD4+, CD8+, or CD8+CD57+ T cells (not recorded which) from PBMCs. The CDR3 spells CASSLGGNYEQYFGELFF.